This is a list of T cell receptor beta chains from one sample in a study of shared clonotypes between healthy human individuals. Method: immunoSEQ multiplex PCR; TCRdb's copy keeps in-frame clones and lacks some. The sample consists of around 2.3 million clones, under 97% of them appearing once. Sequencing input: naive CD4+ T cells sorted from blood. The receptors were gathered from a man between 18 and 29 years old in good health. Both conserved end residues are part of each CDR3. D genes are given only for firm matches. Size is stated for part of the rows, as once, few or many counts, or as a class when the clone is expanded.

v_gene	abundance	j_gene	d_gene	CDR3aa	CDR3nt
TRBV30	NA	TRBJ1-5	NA	CAWGWDNQPQHF	TGTGCCTGGGGGTGGGACAATCAGCCCCAGCATTTT
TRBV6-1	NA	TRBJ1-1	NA	CASTSAGNTEAFF	TGTGCCAGCACGTCAGCAGGGAACACTGAAGCTTTCTTT
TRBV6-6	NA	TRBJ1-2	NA	CASSLGGGYGYTF	TGTGCCAGCAGTCTAGGGGGGGGCTATGGCTACACCTTC
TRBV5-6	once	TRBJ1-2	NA	CASSLGQAWVNGYTF	TGTGCCAGCAGCTTGGGGCAGGCTTGGGTCAACGGCTACACCTTC
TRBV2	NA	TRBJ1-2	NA	CASSSLWQGNYGYTF	TGTGCCAGCAGTTCTCTATGGCAGGGAAACTATGGCTACACCTTC
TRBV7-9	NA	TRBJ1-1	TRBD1	CASSRGQVLGTEAFF	TGTGCCAGCAGTCGTGGACAGGTCTTGGGCACTGAAGCTTTCTTT
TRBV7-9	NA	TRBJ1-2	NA	CASSLGLYGYTF	TGTGCCAGCAGCTTAGGGCTGTATGGCTACACCTTC
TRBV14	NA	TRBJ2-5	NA	CASREELQETQYF	TGTGCCAGCAGAGAGGAGCTCCAAGAGACCCAGTACTTC
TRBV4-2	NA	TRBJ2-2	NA	CASSQDRTVANTGELFF	TGTGCCAGCAGCCAAGATAGGACCGTCGCGAACACCGGGGAGCTGTTTTTT
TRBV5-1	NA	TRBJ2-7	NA	CASSFSPGATPYEQYF	TGCGCCAGCAGCTTCTCACCGGGGGCAACACCCTACGAGCAGTACTTC
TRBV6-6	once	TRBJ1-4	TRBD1	CASSDRQGAGEKLFF	TGTGCCAGCAGTGACCGACAGGGGGCTGGTGAAAAACTGTTTTTT
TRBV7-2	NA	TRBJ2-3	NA	CASSLRTETDTQYF	TGTGCCAGCAGCCTCCGGACAGAAACAGATACGCAGTATTTT
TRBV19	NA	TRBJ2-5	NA	CASSTSYRSQETQYF	TGTGCCAGTAGTACCTCCTACAGGTCTCAAGAGACCCAGTACTTC
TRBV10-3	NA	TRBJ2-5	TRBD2	CAISPQRGQETQYF	TGTGCCATCAGTCCCCAGCGGGGCCAAGAGACCCAGTACTTC
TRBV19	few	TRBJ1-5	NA	CASMNRVKDQDQPQHF	TGTGCCAGTATGAATAGGGTAAAGGATCAGGATCAGCCCCAGCATTTT
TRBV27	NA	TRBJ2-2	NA	CASSLSLQASTGELFF	TGTGCCAGCAGTTTATCGTTGCAGGCGAGCACCGGGGAGCTGTTTTTT
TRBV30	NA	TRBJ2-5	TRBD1	CAWSEETGVRKTQYF	TGTGCCTGGAGCGAAGAGACAGGGGTGAGAAAGACCCAGTACTTC
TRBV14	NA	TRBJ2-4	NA	CASSHRGDKNIQYF	TGTGCCAGCAGCCACAGGGGTGACAAAAACATTCAGTACTTC
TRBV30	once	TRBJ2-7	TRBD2	CAWSPAGVYYEQYF	TGTGCCTGGAGTCCCGCGGGGGTCTATTACGAGCAGTACTTC
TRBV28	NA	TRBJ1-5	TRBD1	CASSPTGGTYQPQHF	TGTGCCAGCAGTCCCACAGGGGGCACGTATCAGCCCCAGCATTTT
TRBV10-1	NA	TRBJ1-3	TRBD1	CASSSGQGAGNTIYF	TGCGCCAGCAGTAGTGGACAGGGGGCTGGAAACACCATATATTTT
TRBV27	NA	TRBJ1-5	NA	CASSSDGSNQPQHF	TGTGCCAGCAGTTCGGACGGTAGCAATCAGCCCCAGCATTTT
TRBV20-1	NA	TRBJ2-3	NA	CSARWPDTQYF	TGCAGTGCTAGATGGCCAGATACGCAGTATTTT
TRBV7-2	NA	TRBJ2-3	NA	CASSLRGFDTQYF	TGTGCCAGCAGCCTAAGGGGTTTCGATACGCAGTATTTT
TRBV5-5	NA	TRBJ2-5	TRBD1	CASSPGGFETQYF	TGTGCCAGCAGCCCAGGGGGCTTTGAGACCCAGTACTTC